Described below is a single T cell receptor (beta chain) sequence and its context. From germline, CDR1 is SGHNT and CDR2 YYREEE (reference sequence). J was trimmed by 2 bases and V by 5 bases; bases with no gene match: 7. The CDR3 loop spans 14 amino acids. This sample's treatment: 15 Gy SBRT to primary tumor, nephrectomy 4 weeks later. Sequenced by immunoSEQ multiplex PCR; TCRdb stores in-frame clones only, minus some. This table holds approximately 23,000 clones, around 47% found once. This sample stems from a study of radiation and T cells in renal cell carcinoma. The TCR originated in a woman in her 50s with renal cell carcinoma. The starting material was tumor tissue, obtained from a patient whose treatment included radiotherapy and nephrectomy. This chain connects TRBV5-4 to TRBJ2-7, with 7 bases lining up with TRBD1. This CDR3 is CASRPETGAYEQYF. The CDR3 coding sequence is TGTGCCAGCAGACCCGAAACAGGGGCCTACGAGCAGTACTTC.